The 30 T cell receptor beta chains given below trace back to one sample, sequenced in a study of cytomegalovirus exposure and HLA in healthy donors (dated by TCRdb to the late 2010s). Libraries were constructed by the immunoSEQ multiplex PCR assay. A mixture of 60 forward primers for TCR Vbeta segments and 13 reverse primers for TCR Jbeta segments was used in the multiplex PCR. Not all clones reach the TCRdb copy of this immuneACCESS table, which keeps in-frame sequences only. Checked studies attribute under half of the gap to unresolved V genes and leave the rest unexplained. The sample has 120,000 or so clones on record, roughly four fifths of them singletons. Jointly, the top ten make up under 1.5% of the sample. Sequenced: PBMCs. The receptor source for this set is a woman aged 30 to 39 in good health and CMV-seronegative.

The chain is built from TRBV6-5 and TRBJ1-5; TRBD1 agrees at 9 bases. The V gene end was trimmed by 5 bases and the J gene end by 6 bases; junction bases not matched to a gene: 5. Per the germline V gene, CDR1 is MNHEY and CDR2 is SVGAGI. There are 14 residues in the CDR3. The CDR3 bases are TGTGCCAGCAGTGGCGGGACAGGGCTTCAGCCCCAGCATTTT. It yields the protein CASSGGTGLQPQHF.

This rearrangement joins TRBV6-5 to TRBJ2-7; the match to TRBD2 covers 16 bases. Unmatched junction bases numbered 8, after V lost 5 bases and J lost 10 bases. CDR1 is MNHEY, CDR2 SVGAGI, per germline. The CDR3 runs 15 residues. The DNA of the CDR3 is TGTGCCAGCAGTCACGGGACTAGCGGGAGGGCCGAACAGTACTTC. Amino acid sequence: CASSHGTSGRAEQYF.

The V and J genes are TRBV11-1 and TRBJ2-7; 7 bases fit TRBD1. The CDR3 has 15 amino acids. V shed 6 bases and J 1 base; nucleotides not matched to a gene: 9. The germline V gene has CDR1 SGHAT and CDR2 FQDESV (reference sequence). The CDR3 is CASSQEGQKSYEQYF. CDR3 nucleotides: TGTGCCAGCAGTCAAGAGGGACAGAAATCCTACGAGCAGTACTTC.

As DNA, the CDR3 is TGTGCCAGCAGTGGTCAGCGGGAGGGCACCGGGGAGCTGTTTTTT. Protein product: CASSGQREGTGELFF. The V gene is TRBV2, the J gene TRBJ2-2; 10 bases are shared with TRBD2. Germline trimming cut 4 bases from V and 4 bases from J; bases unmatched to any gene: 3. The CDR3 extends over 15 amino acids. Germline CDR1 and CDR2: SNHLY and FYNNEI.

This chain links TRBV4-3 with TRBJ1-1; tentatively, D is TRBD1 (6 bases). In germline, CDR1 is LGHNA, CDR2 YSLEER. Trimming took 0 bases from V and 4 from J, leaving 9 bases between them. The CDR3 consists of 14 residues. In nucleotides, the CDR3 is TGCGCCAGCAGCCAAGACACAGGGAGCACTGAAGCTTTCTTT. Protein product: CASSQDTGSTEAFF.

The chain uses TRBV7-9 and TRBJ1-4; D is perhaps TRBD1 (6 bases). Per the germline V gene, CDR1 is SEHNR and CDR2 is FQNEAQ (reference sequence). The CDR3 totals 13 residues. V lost 5 bases and J 8 bases, leaving 12 bases between the germline ends. CDR3 sequence reads: CASSPRDTEKLFF. The CDR3 region has the DNA TGTGCCAGCAGCCCACGGGACACAGAAAAACTGTTTTTT.

The rearrangement joins TRBV30 to TRBJ2-2; 8 nucleotides agree with TRBD2. Germline CDR1 GTSNPN, CDR2 SVGIG (reference sequence). The CDR3 spans 14 residues. V trimming: 5 bases; J trimming: 0 bases; junction bases outside the gene matches: 2. The CDR3 DNA reads as TGTGCCTGGCAAGCGGGGGCGAACACCGGGGAGCTGTTTTTT. This encodes CAWQAGANTGELFF.

The rearrangement uses TRBV29-1 and TRBJ2-3, with 12 bases fitting TRBD2. The CDR3 contains 15 residues. The germline gives CDR1 SQVTM, CDR2 ANQGSEA. The V and J ends lost 7 bases and 0 bases, in that order; junction bases with no gene match: 5. CDR3 region: CSAGLAGLSTDTQYF. CDR3 in DNA: TGCAGCGCTGGACTAGCGGGGCTTAGCACAGATACGCAGTATTTT.

This clone has only a few counts. The V and J genes are TRBV7-2 and TRBJ1-1, with 7 bases fitting TRBD1. Looked up from germline, CDR1 is SGHTA and CDR2 is FQGNSA. Trimming took 6 bases from V and 1 from J; bases not matched to a gene: 5. This CDR3 region has 14 residues. As DNA, the CDR3 is TGTGCCAGCAGTTTTAACAGGGGGAACACTGAAGCTTTCTTT. This codes for CASSFNRGNTEAFF.

The chain carries TRBV10-3 and TRBJ1-2; possibly TRBD1 for D (5 bases). The germline CDR1 and CDR2 sequences are ENHRY and SYGVKD. Trimming shortened V by 6 bases and J by 0 bases, and 11 bases separated the two germline ends. The CDR3 spans 14 residues. The CDR3, as DNA: TGTGCCATCAGGCGGGACGGAGCTAACTATGGCTACACCTTC. Translation: CAIRRDGANYGYTF.

This clone was detected a few times. The chain couples TRBV2 to TRBJ2-3, with unresolved D. V shed 7 bases and J shed 7 bases, with 15 bases lying between them. Looked up from germline, CDR1 is SNHLY and CDR2 is FYNNEI. This CDR3 is built from 13 residues. The CDR3 protein is CASTSVLENTQYF. The CDR3 coding sequence is TGTGCCAGCACCTCGGTCCTCGAGAATACGCAGTATTTT.

V gene TRBV6-1 combines with J gene TRBJ2-5; D is possibly TRBD1 (5 bases). The CDR3 is 14 amino acids. CDR1 MNHNS and CDR2 SASEGT come from the germline V gene. V was cut by 2 bases and J by 7 bases, with 14 bases left in between. CDR3 amino acids: CASSERSRAGTQYF. CDR3 coding DNA: TGTGCCAGCAGTGAACGGTCCAGGGCTGGGACCCAGTACTTC.

The chain links TRBV28 to TRBJ2-5; D perhaps matches TRBD2 (6 bases). Trimming removed 2 bases at V and 10 bases at J, with 17 bases between. The CDR3 is made up of 14 amino acids. Germline-derived CDR1 and CDR2 are MDHEN and SYDVKM. The CDR3 bases are TGTGCCAGCAGTTTAGGGACTGGCCTTTGGATCCAGTACTTC. Translation: CASSLGTGLWIQYF.

This clone was seen a handful of times. This chain joins TRBV14 and TRBJ1-1; the D gene is possibly TRBD1 (5 bases). Trimming stripped 1 base from V and 7 bases from J, with 16 bases between. Germline CDR1 reads SGHDN; CDR2 reads FVKESK. The CDR3 has 15 amino acids. As DNA, the CDR3 is TGTGCCAGCAGCCAAGGTGGCAGGGCCATTTTTGAAGCTTTCTTT. Residues: CASSQGGRAIFEAFF. Complete variable domain (other parts from reference TRBV14 and TRBJ1-1): EAGVTQFPSHSVIEKGQTVTLRCDPISGHDNLYWYRRVMGKEIKFLLHFVKESKQDESGMPNNRFLAERTGGTYSTLKVQPAELEDSGVYFCASSQGGRAIFEAFFGQGTRLTVV.

This chain links TRBV19 with TRBJ1-5, with TRBD1 as a possible D gene (5 bases). The CDR3 covers 16 residues. CDR1 and CDR2 from the germline V gene are LNHDA and SQIVND (reference sequence). V was trimmed by 5 bases and J by 0 bases, leaving 14 bases between them. The chain's CDR3 is CASSLRTPNSNQPQHF. In DNA, the CDR3 is TGTGCCAGTAGTCTTCGGACACCTAATAGCAATCAGCCCCAGCATTTT.

The genes are TRBV11-2 and TRBJ2-5, with D possibly TRBD1 on 6 matching bases. The ends were cut back, 3 bases at V and 5 bases at J, with 19 bases in the middle. Germline CDR1 SGHAT, CDR2 FQNNGV. The CDR3 spans 16 residues. Here the CDR3 reads CASSLRARGTWETQYF. The CDR3 bases are TGTGCCAGCAGCTTGCGGGCGAGGGGGACGTGGGAGACCCAGTACTTC.

The V and J genes are TRBV4-1 and TRBJ2-1; 11 bases fit TRBD1. V lost 2 bases and J lost 0; bases outside the gene matches: 3. This CDR3 is built from 17 residues. The germline V gene has CDR1 MGHRA and CDR2 YSYEKL. CDR3 sequence reads: CASSQRDRGYSYNEQFF. CDR3 bases: TGCGCCAGCAGCCAACGGGACAGGGGGTACTCCTACAATGAGCAGTTCTTC.

The chain couples TRBV30 to TRBJ2-5; D remains ambiguous. CDR3 length: 12 residues. Between the trimmed V and J ends, which lost 2 bases and 5 bases, there was a span of 9 bases. The V gene's germline CDR1 is GTSNPN and CDR2 SVGIG (reference sequence). The CDR3 bases are TGTGCCTGGAGTCTAGTCGGGGAGACCCAGTACTTC. This encodes CAWSLVGETQYF.

As DNA, the CDR3 is TGTGCCAGCAGCGTAGGTCCTAGCGGGTTCCTAAGCTCCTACAATGAGCAGTTCTTC. This translates into CASSVGPSGFLSSYNEQFF. The chain links TRBV9 to TRBJ2-1; 8 positions agree with TRBD2. The V and J ends lost 0 bases and 0 bases, in that order; junction bases with no gene match: 11. Germline V gene sequence: CDR1 SGDLS, CDR2 YYNGEE. The CDR3 is 19 amino acids.

DNA for the CDR3: TGTGCCAGCAGTTTTACGGGACAGGGGGCCTACGAGCAGTACTTC. Amino acid sequence: CASSFTGQGAYEQYF. This sequence joins TRBV28 and TRBJ2-7; TRBD1 aligns across 11 bases. CDR1 is MDHEN, CDR2 SYDVKM, per germline. The V segment lost 3 bases and the J segment 2 bases; nucleotides outside the gene matches: 3. The CDR3 loop spans 15 amino acids.

This sequence joins TRBV15 and TRBJ2-7, with a weak D call TRBD1 (6 bases). The CDR3 runs to 14 residues. V was pared by 0 bases and J by 7 bases, with 13 bases between. CDR1 LNHNV and CDR2 YYDKDF come from the germline V gene (reference sequence). Here the CDR3 DNA reads TGTGCCACCAGCAGAGACCGAATGAGGGGGGAGCAGTACTTC. This translates into CATSRDRMRGEQYF.

The rearrangement uses TRBV7-6 and TRBJ1-5; D is undetermined. Germline loops: CDR1 SGHVS, CDR2 FNYEAQ. The V gene lost 1 base and the J gene lost 6 bases, with 7 bases spanning the gap. This CDR3 contains 13 residues. The CDR3 nucleotides read TGTGCCAGCAGCTTAGGATCTAGTCAGCCCCAGCATTTT. Its translation: CASSLGSSQPQHF.

The chain joins TRBV7-2 to TRBJ1-6; D call uncertain. The CDR3 length is 17 residues. The V gene lost 2 bases and the J gene lost 11 bases, with 22 bases spanning the gap. CDR1 is SGHTA, CDR2 FQGNSA, per germline. The CDR3 is CASSLTTRRELFAPLHF. Written as DNA, the CDR3 is TGTGCCAGCAGCTTAACAACGCGGAGGGAGCTATTCGCACCCCTCCACTTT.

The chain couples TRBV4-1 to TRBJ2-3; 9 bases agree with TRBD1. The trim removed 5 bases at V and 3 bases at J, leaving 6 bases unmatched. Germline V gene sequence: CDR1 MGHRA, CDR2 YSYEKL. The CDR3 runs to 15 residues. The CDR3 is CASSGRDRETDTQYF. The CDR3, as DNA: TGCGCCAGCAGCGGCCGGGACAGGGAAACAGATACGCAGTATTTT.

The chain joins TRBV30 to TRBJ2-5; D is unclear. Trimming took off 1 base at V and 0 bases at J, with 6 bases between the two ends. The CDR3 is 13 amino acids. The germline V gene has CDR1 GTSNPN and CDR2 SVGIG (reference sequence). CDR3 DNA sequence: TGTGCCTGGAGTGGACTGTACCAAGAGACCCAGTACTTC. Translation: CAWSGLYQETQYF.

The gene calls are TRBV15 and TRBJ2-3, with 10 bases matching TRBD1. After removal of 6 bases from V and 4 bases from J, the junction contained 7 bases not matched to a gene. This CDR3 region has 15 residues. Germline V gene lookup returns CDR1 LNHNV and CDR2 YYDKDF (reference sequence). The DNA for the CDR3 is TGTGCCACCAGACAGGGACAGGGGTTGTCAGATACGCAGTATTTT. Encoded protein: CATRQGQGLSDTQYF.

V usage is TRBV15 and J usage is TRBJ2-5; 7 bases line up with TRBD2. V was pared by 0 bases and J by 4 bases, with 5 bases of the junction left unmatched. CDR3 size: 15 residues. CDR1 is LNHNV, CDR2 YYDKDF, per germline (reference sequence). The CDR3 here is CATSRDLGGRETQYF. CDR3 nucleotide sequence: TGTGCCACCAGCAGAGATTTGGGGGGGAGAGAGACCCAGTACTTC.

This chain joins TRBV2 and TRBJ1-2, with 8 bases matching TRBD1. CDR3 size: 13 residues. Germline V gene lookup returns CDR1 SNHLY and CDR2 FYNNEI. Trimming removed 8 bases from V and 2 bases from J; junction bases left unmatched: 4. The CDR3 region has the DNA TGTGCCAGCCAGGGGGCTCGGAACTATGGCTACACCTTC. Translation gives CASQGARNYGYTF.

In its sample, this clone was seen a few times. The CDR3 loop reads CASSPTSAAYNEQFF. CDR3 DNA: TGTGCCAGCAGTCCCACTAGTGCTGCTTACAATGAGCAGTTCTTC. The chain is built from TRBV2 and TRBJ2-1; tentative D call: TRBD2 (5 bases). V lost 5 bases to trimming and J lost 4 bases, with 15 bases between them. Germline lookup yields CDR1 SNHLY and CDR2 FYNNEI. The CDR3 spans 15 residues.

This rearrangement joins TRBV4-3 to TRBJ2-7, with 12 bases identical to TRBD2. Germline CDR1 and CDR2: LGHNA and YSLEER. J lost 5 bases, V lost 0 bases, and 5 bases had no gene match. The CDR3 covers 16 residues. CDR3 coding DNA: TGCGCCAGCAGCCAAGATTCTAGCGGGAGGGCCCACGAGCAGTACTTC. Protein: CASSQDSSGRAHEQYF.